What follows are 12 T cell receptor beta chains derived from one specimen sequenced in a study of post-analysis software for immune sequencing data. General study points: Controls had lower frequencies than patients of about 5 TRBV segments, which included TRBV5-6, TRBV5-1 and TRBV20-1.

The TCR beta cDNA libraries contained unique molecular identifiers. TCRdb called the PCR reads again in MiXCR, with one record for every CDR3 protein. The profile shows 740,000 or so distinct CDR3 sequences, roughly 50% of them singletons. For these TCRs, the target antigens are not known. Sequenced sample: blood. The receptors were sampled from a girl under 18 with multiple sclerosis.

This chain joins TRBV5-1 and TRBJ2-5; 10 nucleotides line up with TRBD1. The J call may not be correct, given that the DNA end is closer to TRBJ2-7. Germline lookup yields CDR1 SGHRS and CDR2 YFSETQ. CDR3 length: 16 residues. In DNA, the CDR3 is TGCGCCAGCAGGACAGGGGGCGCCCCAATTAATGGCGAGCAGTACTTC. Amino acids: CASRTGGAPINGEQYF.

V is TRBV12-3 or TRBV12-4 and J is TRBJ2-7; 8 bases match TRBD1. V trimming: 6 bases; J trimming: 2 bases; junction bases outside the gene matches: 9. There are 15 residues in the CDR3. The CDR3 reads CASSPDRVGPYEQYF. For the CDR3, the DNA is TGTGCCAGCAGCCCGGACAGGGTGGGACCCTACGAGCAGTACTTC.

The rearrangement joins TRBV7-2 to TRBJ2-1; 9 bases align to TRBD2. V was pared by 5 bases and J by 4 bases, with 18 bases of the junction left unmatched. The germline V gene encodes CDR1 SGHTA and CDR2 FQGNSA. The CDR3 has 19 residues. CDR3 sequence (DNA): TGTGCCAGCAGCCCCCGTCCGGAGGTCGCGGGGGGGACTTACAATGAGCAGTTCTTC. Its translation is CASSPRPEVAGGTYNEQFF.

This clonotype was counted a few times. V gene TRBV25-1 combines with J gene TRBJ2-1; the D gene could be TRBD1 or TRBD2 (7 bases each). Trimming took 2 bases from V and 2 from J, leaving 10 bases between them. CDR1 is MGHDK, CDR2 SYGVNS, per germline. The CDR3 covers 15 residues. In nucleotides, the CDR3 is TGTGCCAGCAGTGAACAGGGGGGGCCCTACAATGAGCAGTTCTTC. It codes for CASSEQGGPYNEQFF.

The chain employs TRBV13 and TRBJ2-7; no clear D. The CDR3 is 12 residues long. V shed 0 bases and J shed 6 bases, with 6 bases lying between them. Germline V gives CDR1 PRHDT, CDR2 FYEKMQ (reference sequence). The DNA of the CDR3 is TGTGCCAGCAGCTTAGGCCGCTGCGAGCAGTACTTC. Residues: CASSLGRCEQYF.

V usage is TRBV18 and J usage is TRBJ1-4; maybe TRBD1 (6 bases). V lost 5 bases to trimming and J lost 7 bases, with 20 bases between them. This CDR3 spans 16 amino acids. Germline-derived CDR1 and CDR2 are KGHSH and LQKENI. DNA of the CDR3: TGTGCCAGCTCATCCAGGGGACTCGGAGTCAGTGAAAAACTGTTTTTT. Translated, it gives CASSSRGLGVSEKLFF.

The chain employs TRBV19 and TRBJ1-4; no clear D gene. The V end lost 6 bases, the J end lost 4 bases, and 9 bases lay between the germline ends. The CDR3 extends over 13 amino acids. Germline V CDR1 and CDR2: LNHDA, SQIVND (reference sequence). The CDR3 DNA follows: TGTGCCAGTAGGACCGGACTTAATGAAAAACTGTTTTTT. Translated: CASRTGLNEKLFF.

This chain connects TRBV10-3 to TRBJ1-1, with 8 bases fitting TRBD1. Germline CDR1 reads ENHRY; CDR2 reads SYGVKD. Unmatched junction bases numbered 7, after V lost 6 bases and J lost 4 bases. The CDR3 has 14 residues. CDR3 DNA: TGTGCCATCAGCCCAGGGGGCGCGGGCACTGAAGCTTTCTTT. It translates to CAISPGGAGTEAFF.

The DNA for the CDR3 is TGTGCCAGCAGTTCCCTGTCGGACCGAGGGACTGAAGCTTTCTTT. It is translated as CASSSLSDRGTEAFF. J is TRBJ1-1 and V is TRBV27, with unresolved D. Looked up from germline, CDR1 is MNHEY and CDR2 is SMNVEV (reference sequence). Trimming took 4 bases from V and 5 from J, leaving 17 bases between them. The CDR3 covers 15 residues.

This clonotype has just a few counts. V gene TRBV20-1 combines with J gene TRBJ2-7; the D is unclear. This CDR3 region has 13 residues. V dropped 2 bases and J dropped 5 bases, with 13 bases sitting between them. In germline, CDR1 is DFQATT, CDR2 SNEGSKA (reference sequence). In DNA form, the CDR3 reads TGCAGTGCTAGACCCTTTAGCATAAACGAGCAGTACTTC. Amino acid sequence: CSARPFSINEQYF.

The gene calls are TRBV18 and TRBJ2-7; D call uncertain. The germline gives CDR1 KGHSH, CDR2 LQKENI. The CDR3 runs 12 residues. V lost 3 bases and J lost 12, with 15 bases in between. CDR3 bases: TGTGCCAGCTCACCGCCGCTCGGCCAGACGTACTTC. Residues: CASSPPLGQTYF.

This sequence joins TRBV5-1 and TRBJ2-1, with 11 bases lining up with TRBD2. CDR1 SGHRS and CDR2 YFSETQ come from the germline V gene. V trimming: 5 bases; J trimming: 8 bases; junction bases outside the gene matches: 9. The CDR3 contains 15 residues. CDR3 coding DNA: TGCGCCAGCAGATTAGCGGGAGGGCCGGGCGATGAGCAGTTCTTC. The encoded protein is CASRLAGGPGDEQFF.